This T cell receptor (beta chain) stems from a study of T-cell reconstitution after alpha-beta-depleted transplantation in children. In the case of this clonotype: Its antigen is currently unknown.

A TCRbeta library incorporating unique molecular identifiers was prepared. MiXCR, applied by TCRdb to the PCR reads, yields one record per CDR3 protein. Here the sample spans about 580,000 distinct CDR3 sequences, 27% being singletons. Findings and caveats of the study: About two months after transplant, alpha-beta T cells reportedly came from several hundred expanded graft clones.

Germline CDR1 is MDHEN and CDR2 is SYDVKM. The CDR3 runs to 11 residues. V was pared by 5 bases and J by 8 bases, with 7 bases between. V gene TRBV28 combines with J gene TRBJ2-4; no definite D call. Here the sequenced sample was PBMCs, taken before TCRalphabeta/CD19-depleted stem cell transplant. This clonotype was obtained from a boy less than two years old with Wiskott-Aldrich syndrome, due to receive a stem cell transplant. CDR3 in DNA: TGTGCCAGCAGTCTCTGGGACATTCAGTACTTC. It specifies CASSLWDIQYF. Full variable domain (rest looked up from reference TRBV28 and TRBJ2-4): DVKVTQSSRYLVKRTGEKVFLECVQDMDHENMFWYRQDPGLGLRLIYFSYDVKMKEKGDIPEGYSVSREKKERFSLILESASTNQTSMYLCASSLWDIQYFGAGTRLSVL.